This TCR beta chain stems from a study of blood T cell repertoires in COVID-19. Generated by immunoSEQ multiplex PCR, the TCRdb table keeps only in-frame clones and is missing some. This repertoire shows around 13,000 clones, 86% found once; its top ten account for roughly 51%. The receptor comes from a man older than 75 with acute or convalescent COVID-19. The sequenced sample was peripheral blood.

The CDR3 reads CASSPYDRVYGYTF. The CDR3 DNA reads as TGTGCCAGCTCACCCTATGACAGGGTCTATGGCTACACCTTC. V gene TRBV18 combines with J gene TRBJ1-2; 7 bases match TRBD1. With 3 bases clipped from V and 4 bases from J, the junction kept 5 bases outside the gene matches. This CDR3 spans 14 amino acids. Looked up from germline, CDR1 is KGHSH and CDR2 is LQKENI.